This is a list of T cell receptor beta chains from one sample in a study of OX40 agonist ivuxolimab in advanced cancers. The assay was immunoSEQ multiplex PCR, and TCRdb's table has in-frame clones only and misses some. Altogether about 72,000 clones are present, around nine tenths being singletons, with the ten largest covering 5% to 7%. Sequenced here: CD4+ or CD8+ T cells sorted from blood, sampled in a trial of the OX40 agonist ivuxolimab. The receptors here all came from an adult with an advanced solid tumor such as melanoma, head and neck, liver or kidney cancer. Both conserved end residues are part of each CDR3. A D gene is named only where the DNA matches it firmly. Some rows have no size entry. The others give once, few or many, or a class for an expanded clone.

j_gene: TRBJ2-1; abundance: NA; v_gene: TRBV6-6; d_gene: TRBD2; CDR3aa: CASSPSGRISYNEQFF; CDR3nt: TGTGCCAGCAGCCCTAGCGGCCGGATTTCCTACAATGAGCAGTTCTTC
j_gene: TRBJ2-1; abundance: NA; v_gene: TRBV7-8; d_gene: TRBD2; CDR3aa: CASSSGTSGGPWDEQFF; CDR3nt: TGTGCCAGCAGCTCCGGGACTAGCGGGGGGCCGTGGGATGAGCAGTTCTTC
j_gene: TRBJ2-6; abundance: NA; v_gene: TRBV27; d_gene: NA; CDR3aa: CASSPVGGPSGANVLTF; CDR3nt: TGTGCCAGCAGTCCAGTTGGGGGGCCCTCTGGGGCCAACGTCCTGACTTTC
j_gene: TRBJ2-7; abundance: NA; v_gene: TRBV4-2; d_gene: TRBD1; CDR3aa: CASSQDAQGSYEQYF; CDR3nt: TGTGCCAGCAGCCAAGACGCACAGGGGTCCTACGAGCAGTACTTC
j_gene: TRBJ1-3; abundance: once; v_gene: TRBV7-6; d_gene: TRBD1; CDR3aa: CASSLIDTGVLNTIYF; CDR3nt: TGTGCCAGCAGCTTAATTGACACAGGGGTCCTAAACACCATATATTTT
j_gene: TRBJ2-1; abundance: NA; v_gene: TRBV19; d_gene: NA; CDR3aa: CASAGVNEQFF; CDR3nt: TGTGCCAGTGCAGGGGTAAATGAGCAGTTCTTC
j_gene: TRBJ2-5; abundance: NA; v_gene: TRBV6-1; d_gene: NA; CDR3aa: CASSEALGAGNPQETQYF; CDR3nt: TGTGCCAGCAGTGAAGCCTTGGGGGCCGGCAATCCCCAAGAGACCCAGTACTTC
j_gene: TRBJ1-4; abundance: NA; v_gene: TRBV7-9; d_gene: NA; CDR3aa: CASSHQREPTNEKLFF; CDR3nt: TGTGCCAGCAGCCATCAAAGGGAGCCAACTAATGAAAAACTGTTTTTT
j_gene: TRBJ1-1; abundance: NA; v_gene: TRBV7-8; d_gene: TRBD1; CDR3aa: CASSLDSMTGVLNTEAFF; CDR3nt: TGTGCCAGCAGCTTAGATAGTATGACAGGGGTTTTGAACACTGAAGCTTTCTTT
j_gene: TRBJ1-4; abundance: once; v_gene: TRBV25-1; d_gene: NA; CDR3aa: CASSEGVWGKLFF; CDR3nt: TGTGCCAGCAGTGAAGGTGTCTGGGGAAAACTGTTTTTT
j_gene: TRBJ2-1; abundance: NA; v_gene: TRBV7-9; d_gene: NA; CDR3aa: CASSPNRRAANEQFF; CDR3nt: TGTGCCAGCAGCCCTAATAGACGGGCAGCCAATGAGCAGTTCTTC
j_gene: TRBJ2-7; abundance: NA; v_gene: TRBV4-3; d_gene: NA; CDR3aa: CASSQTFGGQDTYEQYF; CDR3nt: TGCGCCAGCAGCCAAACCTTCGGTGGGCAGGATACCTACGAGCAGTACTTC
j_gene: TRBJ2-1; abundance: NA; v_gene: TRBV5-4; d_gene: NA; CDR3aa: CASSSDPANTYNEQFF; CDR3nt: TGTGCCAGCAGCTCCGACCCGGCAAATACCTACAATGAGCAGTTCTTC
j_gene: TRBJ1-3; abundance: NA; v_gene: TRBV27; d_gene: NA; CDR3aa: CASSSTTWSSGNTIYF; CDR3nt: TGTGCCAGCAGTTCAACCACATGGAGCTCTGGAAACACCATATATTTT
j_gene: TRBJ1-2; abundance: NA; v_gene: TRBV4-1; d_gene: NA; CDR3aa: CASSQDFRRAQADGYTF; CDR3nt: TGCGCCAGCAGCCAAGATTTCAGGAGGGCTCAGGCGGATGGCTACACCTTC
j_gene: TRBJ2-1; abundance: medium-sized; v_gene: TRBV29-1; d_gene: NA; CDR3aa: CSVAFRQFF; CDR3nt: TGCAGCGTGGCGTTTCGGCAGTTCTTC
j_gene: TRBJ2-5; abundance: once; v_gene: TRBV27; d_gene: NA; CDR3aa: CASSQGKGETQYF; CDR3nt: TGTGCCAGCAGTCAGGGAAAGGGGGAGACCCAGTACTTC
j_gene: TRBJ1-5; abundance: NA; v_gene: TRBV9; d_gene: NA; CDR3aa: CASSVGTSNQPQHF; CDR3nt: TGTGCCAGCAGCGTAGGGACGTCCAATCAGCCCCAGCATTTT
j_gene: TRBJ1-1; abundance: NA; v_gene: TRBV25-1; d_gene: NA; CDR3aa: CASSDLPEVEAFF; CDR3nt: TGTGCCAGCAGTGATTTACCAGAAGTTGAAGCTTTCTTT
j_gene: TRBJ1-1; abundance: NA; v_gene: TRBV19; d_gene: NA; CDR3aa: CASGIASRSPNTEAFF; CDR3nt: TGTGCCAGTGGTATCGCCAGCAGAAGTCCGAACACTGAAGCTTTCTTT
j_gene: TRBJ2-7; abundance: NA; v_gene: TRBV13; d_gene: NA; CDR3aa: CASCGGPGYEQYF; CDR3nt: TGTGCCAGCTGCGGGGGCCCGGGCTACGAGCAGTACTTC
j_gene: TRBJ2-7; abundance: NA; v_gene: TRBV11-2; d_gene: TRBD1; CDR3aa: CASSLGIQGAWDEQYF; CDR3nt: TGTGCCAGCAGCTTAGGGATACAGGGGGCCTGGGACGAGCAGTACTTC
j_gene: TRBJ2-7; abundance: NA; v_gene: TRBV6-1; d_gene: NA; CDR3aa: CASSEVGYEQYF; CDR3nt: TGTGCCAGCAGTGAAGTAGGATACGAGCAGTACTTC
j_gene: TRBJ1-6; abundance: NA; v_gene: TRBV7-6; d_gene: NA; CDR3aa: CASSLTQGSGSPLHF; CDR3nt: TGTGCCAGCAGCTTAACCCAGGGGTCGGGTTCACCCCTCCACTTT
j_gene: TRBJ1-4; abundance: NA; v_gene: TRBV4-3; d_gene: NA; CDR3aa: CASSLTVNNEKLFF; CDR3nt: TGCGCCAGCAGCCTGACAGTTAATAATGAAAAACTGTTTTTT
j_gene: TRBJ2-2; abundance: NA; v_gene: TRBV5-1; d_gene: NA; CDR3aa: CASSYTQELTGELFF; CDR3nt: TGCGCCAGCAGCTATACGCAGGAGCTCACCGGGGAGCTGTTTTTT
j_gene: TRBJ2-3; abundance: NA; v_gene: TRBV12-5; d_gene: TRBD2; CDR3aa: CASRAGDHIDTQYF; CDR3nt: TGTGCTAGTCGGGCGGGAGACCATATAGATACGCAGTATTTT
j_gene: TRBJ2-1; abundance: NA; v_gene: TRBV4-1; d_gene: NA; CDR3aa: CASSQEARAAHINNEQFF; CDR3nt: TGCGCCAGCAGCCAAGAGGCCAGGGCAGCACACATAAACAATGAGCAGTTCTTC
j_gene: TRBJ2-7; abundance: NA; v_gene: TRBV29-1; d_gene: NA; CDR3aa: CSVVTGPYEQYF; CDR3nt: TGCAGCGTTGTGACGGGCCCCTACGAGCAGTACTTC
j_gene: TRBJ1-6; abundance: once; v_gene: TRBV30; d_gene: TRBD1; CDR3aa: CAWRVMGQHNSPLHF; CDR3nt: TGTGCCTGGAGGGTCATGGGACAGCACAATTCACCCCTCCACTTT
j_gene: TRBJ1-1; abundance: NA; v_gene: TRBV5-5; d_gene: NA; CDR3aa: CASIYGANTEAFF; CDR3nt: TGTGCCAGCATTTACGGGGCGAACACTGAAGCTTTCTTT
j_gene: TRBJ2-1; abundance: NA; v_gene: TRBV7-2; d_gene: NA; CDR3aa: CASSPDPSVYNEQFF; CDR3nt: TGTGCCAGCAGCCCAGACCCGTCGGTCTACAATGAGCAGTTCTTC
j_gene: TRBJ2-1; abundance: NA; v_gene: TRBV4-1; d_gene: NA; CDR3aa: CASSRTSASYNEQFF; CDR3nt: TGCGCCAGCAGCCGTACCAGCGCGAGTTACAATGAGCAGTTCTTC
j_gene: TRBJ2-1; abundance: once; v_gene: TRBV25-1; d_gene: NA; CDR3aa: CASSEKRTLENEQFF; CDR3nt: TGTGCCAGCAGTGAAAAGAGGACTCTAGAGAATGAGCAGTTCTTC
j_gene: TRBJ2-7; abundance: once; v_gene: TRBV7-3; d_gene: NA; CDR3aa: CASSLLAGTEQYF; CDR3nt: TGTGCCAGCAGCTTATTAGCCGGGACGGAGCAGTACTTC
j_gene: TRBJ2-3; abundance: NA; v_gene: TRBV7-9; d_gene: NA; CDR3aa: CASRPPGGWVDTQYF; CDR3nt: TGTGCCAGCAGACCTCCGGGGGGCTGGGTAGATACGCAGTATTTT
j_gene: TRBJ2-7; abundance: NA; v_gene: TRBV15; d_gene: NA; CDR3aa: CATSRDGWRLSYEQYF; CDR3nt: TGTGCCACCAGCAGAGATGGTTGGCGTTTATCCTACGAGCAGTACTTC
j_gene: TRBJ1-3; abundance: NA; v_gene: TRBV4-2; d_gene: NA; CDR3aa: CASSQERGLSGNTIYF; CDR3nt: TGTGCCAGCAGCCAAGAGCGGGGTTTATCTGGAAACACCATATATTTT
j_gene: TRBJ1-1; abundance: NA; v_gene: TRBV27; d_gene: NA; CDR3aa: CASSANRFRGTEAFF; CDR3nt: TGTGCCAGCAGTGCCAACAGGTTTAGGGGCACTGAAGCTTTCTTT
j_gene: TRBJ1-5; abundance: NA; v_gene: TRBV20-1; d_gene: NA; CDR3aa: CSARDSFEHF; CDR3nt: TGCAGTGCTAGAGACTCGTTTGAGCATTTT